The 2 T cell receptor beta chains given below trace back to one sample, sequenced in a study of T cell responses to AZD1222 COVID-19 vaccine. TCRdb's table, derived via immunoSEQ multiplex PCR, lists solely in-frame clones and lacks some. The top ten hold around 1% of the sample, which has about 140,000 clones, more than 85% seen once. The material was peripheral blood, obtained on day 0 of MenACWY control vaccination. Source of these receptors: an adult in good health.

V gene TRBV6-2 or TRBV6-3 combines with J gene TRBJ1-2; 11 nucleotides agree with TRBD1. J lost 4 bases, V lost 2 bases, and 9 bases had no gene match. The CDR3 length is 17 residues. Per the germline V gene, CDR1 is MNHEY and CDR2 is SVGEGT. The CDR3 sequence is CASSYTAPGQGVYGYTF. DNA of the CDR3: TGTGCCAGCAGTTACACAGCTCCGGGACAGGGGGTCTATGGCTACACCTTC.

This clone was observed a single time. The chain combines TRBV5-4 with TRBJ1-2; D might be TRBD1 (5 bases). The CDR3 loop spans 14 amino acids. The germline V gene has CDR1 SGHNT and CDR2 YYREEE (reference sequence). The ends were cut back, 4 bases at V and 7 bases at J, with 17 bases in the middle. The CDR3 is CASSQNQGAGGYTF. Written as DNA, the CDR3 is TGTGCCAGCAGCCAGAACCAGGGCGCGGGTGGCTACACCTTC.